Each of the 5 T cell receptor beta chains below was sequenced from the same sample in a study of cytomegalovirus exposure and HLA in healthy donors. Profiled with immunoSEQ multiplex PCR; TCRdb holds only in-frame clones, not every one. The table records roughly 59,000 clones, 85% to 95% of them present only once. The sample was PBMCs. The receptors derive from a young woman in good health and CMV-seropositive.

V and J are TRBV13 and TRBJ2-7; weak D call: TRBD1 (6 bases). CDR3 size: 14 residues. Deletions cut 7 bases from V and 2 bases from J, with 15 bases between. Germline V lookup: CDR1 PRHDT, CDR2 FYEKMQ (reference sequence). Here the CDR3 DNA reads TGTGCCAGCAACCACCCGGACAGCCCCTACGAGCAGTACTTC. As protein: CASNHPDSPYEQYF.

V and J are TRBV7-6 and TRBJ2-5, with D unresolved. The CDR3 consists of 14 residues. Between the trimmed V and J ends, which lost 6 bases and 1 base, there was a span of 12 bases. The germline CDR1 and CDR2 sequences are SGHVS and FNYEAQ. The DNA of the CDR3 is TGTGCCAGCAGATCTGGGCTCTTCCAAGAGACCCAGTACTTC. Translated: CASRSGLFQETQYF.

This clone showed up just once. This sequence joins TRBV2 and TRBJ2-1, with 11 positions matching TRBD2. Germline CDR1 is SNHLY and CDR2 is FYNNEI. The CDR3 loop spans 20 amino acids. V dropped 6 bases and J dropped 8; count of bases not matched to a gene: 24. This chain's CDR3 is CASRTVGQGPTSGSRDEQFF. For the CDR3, the DNA is TGTGCCAGCAGGACAGTTGGACAGGGTCCAACTAGCGGGAGTAGGGATGAGCAGTTCTTC.

This clone was detected only a few times. The rearrangement joins TRBV6-1 to TRBJ2-7; 8 bases are shared with TRBD2. CDR3 length equals 15 residues. The V and J ends lost 1 base and 7 bases, in that order; junction bases with no gene match: 9. Germline CDR1 is MNHNS and CDR2 is SASEGT. CDR3 protein: CASSEGGLGAWEQYF. Here the CDR3 DNA reads TGTGCCAGCAGTGAAGGGGGACTAGGGGCGTGGGAGCAGTACTTC.

J is TRBJ2-7 and V is TRBV7-9; D call uncertain. Germline V gene sequence: CDR1 SEHNR, CDR2 FQNEAQ (reference sequence). V shed 5 bases and J shed 6 bases, with 11 bases lying between them. The CDR3 totals 12 residues. CDR3 sequence (DNA): TGTGCCAGCAGCCACGCGGATCGCGAGCAGTACTTC. Translated: CASSHADREQYF.